This TCR beta chain comes out of a study of T-cell reconstitution after alpha-beta-depleted transplantation in children (dated by TCRdb to 2016 to 2017). About the study as a whole: Using TCR repertoire profiling, the study followed T-cell immune reconstitution in a quantitative way in children after TCRalphabeta/CD19-depleted allogeneic hematopoietic cell transplantation.

General study outcomes and caveats: The frequencies of hyperexpanded clones fell over the following months, and after one year, T-cell counts and TCRbeta diversity were mostly attributed to newly produced T cells. In some patients, the high TCRbeta diversity seen at day 60 was put down to recipient T cells and intrathymic progenitors that had survived conditioning. Apparently early alphabetaT-cell count recovery about two months after transplant reportedly relied on only several hundred rapidly expanded clones derived from non-depleted graft cells.

In the paper's terms, the treatment or condition label means: allogeneic hematopoietic cell transplantation with graft depleted of TCRalphabeta T cells and CD19 B cells. The children who served as transplant recipients had been given grafts of TCRalphabeta/CD19-depleted allogeneic hematopoietic cells. Details on this clonotype: The antigen it recognizes is unknown. No quality values exist for individual bases; no much larger clone is one base distant.

Receptor libraries were prepared by PCR. The sequencing machine was an Illumina HiSeq 2500. TCR libraries were prepared with molecular barcoding, using unique molecular identifiers to normalize TCRbeta repertoire quantification. TCRdb reprocessed the public reads (quality trimming at Q25 with fastp, clone calling with MiXCR) and kept in-frame beta chains. One record per CDR3 amino acid sequence lists the most common genes and DNA. The sample data list 45,000 to 50,000 distinct CDR3 sequences, and approximately 52% of these were observed just once. Clones ranked in the top ten supply under 40% of the sample. After removal of 5 bases from V and 6 bases from J, the junction retains 14 bases not matched to a gene. CDR3 length: 17 amino acids, cysteine to phenylalanine. Of all the DNA, just the CDR3 is kept, 51 bases in frame from base 1. CDR1 and CDR2 (MGHDK, SYGVNS) derive from the germline V gene.

The sequence links TRBV25-1 to TRBJ1-5; a stretch of 9 junction bases matches TRBD1. This TCR derives from a boy in the first two years of life with SCID, due to receive a stem cell transplant. The input for sequencing was peripheral blood, taken before TCRalphabeta/CD19-depleted stem cell transplant. Here the CDR3 is given as CASSSSEGQGPGQPQHF. The DNA sequence is as follows: TGTGCCAGCAGTTCCAGTGAGGGACAGGGCCCCGGTCAGCCCCAGCATTTT.